The rows below give T cell receptor beta chains drawn from one sample of a study of shared clonotypes between healthy human individuals. Clones were read by immunoSEQ multiplex PCR, and TCRdb kept only the in-frame ones, dropping some. The sample lists fewer than 700,000 clones, around 78% occurring once. The specimen was PBMCs. These receptors were collected from a woman between 40 and 50 years old in good health. Some clones in this sample may be carry-over from other donors' samples. CDR3s include the opening cysteine and the closing phenylalanine or tryptophan. D genes are given only for firm matches. The size field is filled for only some rows; it gives once, few, many or a size class.

V	D	size	J	DNA	CDR3
TRBV7-9	NA	NA	TRBJ1-1	TGTGCCAGCAGCTTGGGCACTGAAGCTTTCTTT	CASSLGTEAFF
TRBV5-1	NA	NA	TRBJ2-3	TGCGCCAGCAGCATTAGCGGAACAACAGATACGCAGTATTTT	CASSISGTTDTQYF
TRBV4-2	NA	NA	TRBJ2-5	TGTGCCAGCAGCCAAGATCAGACGGCAGCGTCCCAAGAGACCCAGTACTTC	CASSQDQTAASQETQYF
TRBV7-8	TRBD1	NA	TRBJ2-2	TGTGCCAGCAAACAGGGGGCGGCTAGGCCCGGGGAGCTGTTTTTT	CASKQGAARPGELFF
TRBV20-1	NA	few	TRBJ2-5	TGCAGTGCTAGCAGGCAAGAGACCCAGTACTTC	CSASRQETQYF
TRBV5-1	TRBD1	NA	TRBJ2-7	TGCGCCAGCAGCTTGACCGCCGGGACAGGGACCGAGCAGTACTTC	CASSLTAGTGTEQYF
TRBV5-4	TRBD2	NA	TRBJ2-2	TGTGCCAGCAGCGCGGGACTAGCGGGAGAAACCGGGGAGCTGTTTTTT	CASSAGLAGETGELFF
TRBV19	TRBD1	NA	TRBJ1-5	TGTGCCAGTAGTAACAGGGGGTTCAATCAGCCCCAGCATTTT	CASSNRGFNQPQHF
TRBV7-9	TRBD2	NA	TRBJ2-3	TGTGCCAGCAGGCGACTAGCGGGAGGGCCCATCGGCACAGATACGCAGTATTTT	CASRRLAGGPIGTDTQYF
TRBV30	NA	NA	TRBJ1-2	TGTGCCTGGAGTATTCAAACTGGTGGCTACACCTTC	CAWSIQTGGYTF
TRBV20-1	NA	NA	TRBJ1-4	TGCAGTGCTAGAGAGGGATCCAAACTGTTTTTT	CSAREGSKLFF
TRBV30	TRBD2	NA	TRBJ2-1	TGTGCCTGTTCTACCGGGACTAGCGGGTTCTTC	CACSTGTSGFF
TRBV4-1	TRBD2	NA	TRBJ2-5	TGCGCCAGCAGCCAAGATCGGGGGGAGGTAGGAGAGACCCAGTACTTC	CASSQDRGEVGETQYF
TRBV7-9	NA	NA	TRBJ1-2	TGTGCCAGCAGCCCTACTACGCAGGGGAGTTATGGCTACACCTTC	CASSPTTQGSYGYTF
TRBV5-4	NA	NA	TRBJ1-2	TGTGCCAGCAGCTCGACGGGCCTATGGGGCTACACCTTC	CASSSTGLWGYTF
TRBV28	NA	NA	TRBJ2-7	TGTGCCAGCAGTTCACCGGGACGGGGATACGAGCAGTACTTC	CASSSPGRGYEQYF
TRBV9	NA	NA	TRBJ2-2	TGTGCCAGCAGCGAGCTGAAAGCGACCGGGGGGCTGTTTTTT	CASSELKATGGLFF
TRBV19	NA	NA	TRBJ2-5	TGTGCCAGTAGTGATGGAGGTGGCCCCGTGGCCCAGTACTTC	CASSDGGGPVAQYF
TRBV2	NA	NA	TRBJ2-7	TGTGCCAGCCGCCTAGTCGGTTACGAGCAGTACTTC	CASRLVGYEQYF
TRBV5-4	NA	NA	TRBJ1-2	TGTGCCAGCAGCTTGCGTCGCCAGGGGACCGGCTACACCTTC	CASSLRRQGTGYTF
TRBV9	NA	NA	TRBJ2-1	TGTGCCAGCAGCGTTAGGGCGGGCCTCAATGAGCAGTTCTTC	CASSVRAGLNEQFF
TRBV19	TRBD1	many	TRBJ2-7	TGTGCCAGTTCGGACAGGGCGACTTTCGAGCAGTACTTC	CASSDRATFEQYF
TRBV19	NA	NA	TRBJ1-5	TGTGCCAGTAGTATTGATTTAGGTTCGCCCCAGCATTTT	CASSIDLGSPQHF
TRBV15	NA	NA	TRBJ2-7	TGTGCCACCAGGCGGGGAAGGGGCGAGCAGTACTTC	CATRRGRGEQYF
TRBV10-3	TRBD2	NA	TRBJ2-7	TGTGCCATCGCCGGGACTAGCGGTTCCTACGAGCAGTACTTC	CAIAGTSGSYEQYF
TRBV5-1	TRBD1	NA	TRBJ2-1	TGCGCCAGCAGCTGGGGGGACAGGGCAGGCTACAATGAGCAGTTCTTC	CASSWGDRAGYNEQFF
TRBV18	TRBD1	NA	TRBJ1-3	TGTGCCAGCTCCCCCCCCGGGACAGGGACTGGAAACACCATATATTTT	CASSPPGTGTGNTIYF
TRBV7-9	NA	NA	TRBJ1-1	TGTGCCAGCAGCTTAAGGGGGGGGTTAGGTGACACTGAAGCTTTCTTT	CASSLRGGLGDTEAFF
TRBV6-1	TRBD2	NA	TRBJ2-5	TGTGCCAGCAGTGAGGGACTAGCGACAGAGACCCAGTACTTC	CASSEGLATETQYF
TRBV29-1	NA	NA	TRBJ2-7	TGCAGCGTTGGGGGCAGGGCGGCCTACGAGCAGTACTTC	CSVGGRAAYEQYF
TRBV28	NA	NA	TRBJ2-6	TGTGCCAGCATCGGGGCCAACGTCCTGACTTTC	CASIGANVLTF
TRBV5-6	NA	NA	TRBJ2-7	TGTGCCAGCAGCAGATCCGGGGAGTACGAGCAGTACTTC	CASSRSGEYEQYF
TRBV7-2	TRBD2	NA	TRBJ2-3	TGTGCCAGCAGCTTAACTAGCGGGAGTGTGGATACGCAGTATTTT	CASSLTSGSVDTQYF
TRBV7-8	TRBD2	NA	TRBJ2-7	TGTGCCAGCAGCCCTCTAGCGGGAGGCACCACCTACGAGCAGTACTTC	CASSPLAGGTTYEQYF
TRBV5-8	NA	NA	TRBJ1-1	TGTGCCAGCACCTTCCCGGGGGCAGCCCTGAACACTGAAGCTTTCTTT	CASTFPGAALNTEAFF
TRBV2	TRBD2	few	TRBJ2-5	TGTGCCAGCCTCCGGACTAGCGGGAAAAAGGAGACCCAGTACTTC	CASLRTSGKKETQYF
TRBV4-1	NA	many	TRBJ1-2	TGCGCCAGCAGCCAAGGTCGGGTGGTTGGGTATGGCTACACCTTC	CASSQGRVVGYGYTF
TRBV11-3	NA	NA	TRBJ2-7	TGTGCCAGCAGCCGAGGATGGGGCTCCTACGAGCAGTACTTC	CASSRGWGSYEQYF
TRBV9	NA	NA	TRBJ2-6	TGTGCCAGCAGCGTAGCTTCCTCTCCCAGTGAGGGCCCCCTAGGTGGGGCCAACGTCCTGACTTTC	CASSVASSPSEGPLGGANVLTF
TRBV27	NA	once	TRBJ1-1	TGTGCCAGCAGTTTATCTATCTTGGGGGGCACTGAAGCTTTCTTT	CASSLSILGGTEAFF
TRBV6-1	NA	NA	TRBJ2-5	TGTGCCAGCAGGGGACGGGCCTCGGGAGAGACCCAGTACTTC	CASRGRASGETQYF
TRBV27	NA	once	TRBJ1-2	TGTGCCAGCAGTTTATTGGGGGGGGGCAACTATGGCTACACCTTC	CASSLLGGGNYGYTF
TRBV18	TRBD1	many	TRBJ1-5	TGTGCCAGCTCACCAGGGACAGGGGGAAATCAGCCCCAGCATTTT	CASSPGTGGNQPQHF
TRBV2	NA	NA	TRBJ2-3	TGTGCCAGCAGTGGGGAGGATACGCAGTATTTT	CASSGEDTQYF
TRBV9	NA	NA	TRBJ2-3	TGTGCCAGCAGCGTAGGGGTAAGCCTCTCCACAGATACGCAGTATTTT	CASSVGVSLSTDTQYF
TRBV4-1	NA	NA	TRBJ2-1	TGCGCCAGCAGCCAAGATCTAGCTCCCTACAATGAGCAGTTCTTC	CASSQDLAPYNEQFF
TRBV7-2	TRBD1	NA	TRBJ1-2	TGTGCCAGCAGTTCCGGGACAGGGTGGGCCTATGGCTACACCTTC	CASSSGTGWAYGYTF
TRBV5-4	TRBD1	NA	TRBJ2-5	TGTGCCAGCAGCTGGGGGACAGGGACGGAGACCCAGTACTTC	CASSWGTGTETQYF
TRBV18	TRBD1	NA	TRBJ1-1	TGTGCCAGCTCGCCCGGGACAGGGCTCATCGGCACTGAAGCTTTCTTT	CASSPGTGLIGTEAFF
TRBV7-2	TRBD2	NA	TRBJ2-7	TGTGCCAGCAGCCCCCGACTAGCTTCCCACGAGCAGTACTTC	CASSPRLASHEQYF
TRBV4-1	TRBD2	many	TRBJ2-1	TGCGCCAGCAGCCGGCTAGCGGGAGTTGGCAATGAGCAGTTCTTC	CASSRLAGVGNEQFF